This is a list of T cell receptor beta chains from one sample in a study of blood T cells in healthy people across ages. TCRdb independently ran MiXCR on the 5' RACE reads; one entry per CDR3 protein. The sample lists roughly 900,000 distinct CDR3 sequences, roughly 50% seen once, with roughly 12% in the top ten. Input material: blood. The origin of the receptors is a man aged 25-45 years in good health. The CDR3 runs from the conserved cysteine through the conserved F or W. A D gene is named only where the DNA matches it firmly. Expanded clones are given a class, and other clones once, few, many or no size at all.

v_gene: TRBV12-3/TRBV12-4
d_gene: NA
abundance: few
j_gene: TRBJ2-5
CDR3nt: TGTGCCAGCAGTTTAGTACCTCCAGAGACCCAGTACTTC
CDR3aa: CASSLVPPETQYF

v_gene: TRBV7-8
d_gene: TRBD1
abundance: NA
j_gene: TRBJ2-7
CDR3nt: TGTGCCAGCAGCTTACGGACAGGAGCCTTCTACGAGCGGTACTTC
CDR3aa: CASSLRTGAFYERYF

v_gene: TRBV28
d_gene: TRBD1
abundance: NA
j_gene: TRBJ2-7
CDR3nt: TGTGCCAGCAACGGATCCGGGACAGGGGCTTACGAGCAGTACTTC
CDR3aa: CASNGSGTGAYEQYF

v_gene: TRBV7-2
d_gene: NA
abundance: NA
j_gene: TRBJ2-1
CDR3nt: TGTGCGACGCACACGGAGTTCCACAATGAGCAGTTCTTC
CDR3aa: CATHTEFHNEQFF

v_gene: TRBV7-9
d_gene: NA
abundance: few
j_gene: TRBJ1-5
CDR3nt: TGTGCCAGCAGCTTAGCCGATCAGCCCCAGCATTTT
CDR3aa: CASSLADQPQHF

v_gene: TRBV20-1
d_gene: NA
abundance: few
j_gene: TRBJ1-1
CDR3nt: TGCAGTGCTCGATCAGACATCAACACTGAAGCTTTCTTT
CDR3aa: CSARSDINTEAFF

v_gene: TRBV7-9
d_gene: TRBD1
abundance: NA
j_gene: TRBJ1-4
CDR3nt: TGTGCCAGCAGGCCTGGACAGGAAGTTAATGAAAAACTGTTTTTT
CDR3aa: CASRPGQEVNEKLFF

v_gene: TRBV28
d_gene: TRBD1
abundance: few
j_gene: TRBJ2-7
CDR3nt: TGTGCCAGCTGGGACAGGGGGCTGGGGGAGCAGTACTTC
CDR3aa: CASWDRGLGEQYF

v_gene: TRBV24-1
d_gene: TRBD1
abundance: NA
j_gene: TRBJ1-5
CDR3nt: TGTGCCACCAGTGATCGACAGGGGGTTGGCAATCAGCCCCAGCATTTT
CDR3aa: CATSDRQGVGNQPQHF

v_gene: TRBV6-5
d_gene: TRBD1
abundance: few
j_gene: TRBJ1-4
CDR3nt: TGTGCCAGCAGTTACCGGGACAGGGTTGGCGAAAAACTGTTTTTT
CDR3aa: CASSYRDRVGEKLFF